What follows is one TCR beta chain and its context. What it recognizes is unknown. Amplified TCR beta CDR3 regions came from RNA transcripts. The TCR CDR3 first-round RT-PCR relied on the HTBI primer set. Using its own MiXCR run on the multiplex PCR reads, TCRdb lists one record per CDR3 protein. The sample contains 450,000 to 600,000 distinct CDR3 sequences, less than 15% of which appear only once. The data originate from a study of T cells in Graves' hyperthyroidism and ophthalmopathy. Findings of the study overall: Most thyroid clonotypes that were expanded above 0.001 also turned up in blood.

Together with thyroid ultrasound, orbital computed tomography, serum thyroxine and TRAb, clinical symptoms were used for diagnoses. J lost 4 bases, V lost 8 bases, and 3 bases had no gene match. The length of the CDR3 is 13 residues. Germline V lookup: CDR1 MNHNS, CDR2 SASEGT. The sequenced sample was blood. The receptor was isolated from a woman in her thirties or forties with Graves' hyperthyroidism. The chain employs TRBV6-1 and TRBJ2-7; 12 nucleotides align to TRBD2. The CDR3 region has the DNA TGTGCCAGCCGACTAGCGGGAGAGTACGAGCAGTACTTC. It specifies CASRLAGEYEQYF.